Given below is one T cell receptor (beta chain) in context. Its cognate antigen is unknown. Time point described: newly diagnosed GD, antithyroid drugs for less than 3 months. The TCR library was prepared using RNA isolated from PBMCs. Investigators prepared the TCR beta libraries by applying iRepertoire HTBI primers and Arm-PCR of CDR3 regions. TCRdb recomputed calls from the multiplex PCR reads with MiXCR, one row per CDR3 protein. Here the sample spans fewer than 550,000 distinct CDR3 sequences, about 16% being singletons. Trimming at V came to 2 bases and at J to 4 bases, leaving 5 bases not matched to a gene. CDR3 length: 15 residues. Germline V gene sequence: CDR1 MNHEY, CDR2 SMNVEV (reference sequence). This record comes from a study of regulatory T cells in long-lasting Graves disease. Whole-study results and caveats: Favored usage of TRBV28, TRBJ1-2 and TRBJ2-5 was recorded in persistent disease. Reduced TCR diversity was observed in persistent Graves' patients versus newly diagnosed patients.

These data were also reused for a study on T cells in Graves' hyperthyroidism and ophthalmopathy.

The sequence came from a woman aged 35-60 years with Graves disease. This sequence joins TRBV27 and TRBJ2-1; 7 positions match TRBD2. This sample comprised peripheral blood mononuclear cells (PBMCs), obtained at new diagnosis, from a patient treated with antithyroid drugs. In DNA form, the CDR3 reads TGTGCCAGCAGTTTAGGTGATAGCGGGTACAATGAGCAGTTCTTC. It specifies CASSLGDSGYNEQFF.